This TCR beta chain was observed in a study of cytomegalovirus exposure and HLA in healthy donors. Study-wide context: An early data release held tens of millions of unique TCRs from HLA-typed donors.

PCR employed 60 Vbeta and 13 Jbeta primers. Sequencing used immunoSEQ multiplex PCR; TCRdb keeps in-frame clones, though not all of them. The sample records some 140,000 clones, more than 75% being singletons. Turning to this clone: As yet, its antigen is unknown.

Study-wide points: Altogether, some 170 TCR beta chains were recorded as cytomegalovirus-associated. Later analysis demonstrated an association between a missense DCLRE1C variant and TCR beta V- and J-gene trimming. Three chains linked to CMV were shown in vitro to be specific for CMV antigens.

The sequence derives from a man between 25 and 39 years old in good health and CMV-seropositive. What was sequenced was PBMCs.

DNA for the CDR3: TGTGCCAGCAGTGAATCCAGGGGTGAGAGCTACACCTTC. This gives the protein CASSESRGESYTF. The chain is built from TRBV6-1 and TRBJ1-2; perhaps TRBD1 as D (6 bases). Germline V lookup: CDR1 MNHNS, CDR2 SASEGT. The CDR3 is made up of 13 amino acids. Trimming pared 2 bases from V and 9 bases from J, leaving 13 bases between.